These 29 T cell receptor beta chains were all obtained from the same sample, sequenced in a study of cytomegalovirus exposure and HLA in healthy donors. PCR involved 60 Vbeta and 13 Jbeta primers. Assay: immunoSEQ multiplex PCR; the TCRdb copy retains only in-frame clones and omits some. The table lists around 300,000 clones, about 87% of them singletons, with 2% to 3% in the top ten. The sequenced material came from PBMCs. The origin of the receptors is a young woman in good health and CMV-seronegative.

This rearrangement joins TRBV5-1 to TRBJ2-5, with D maybe TRBD2 (5 bases). The CDR3 sequence is 16 residues long. The V and J ends lost 0 bases and 2 bases respectively, with 14 bases between them. Per germline, CDR1 SGHRS and CDR2 YFSETQ. The CDR3 region is CASSLGVGGPQETQYF. The CDR3 DNA follows: TGCGCCAGCAGCTTGGGAGTTGGCGGGCCTCAAGAGACCCAGTACTTC.

This clone was seen a few times. At one end the junction does not follow the germline gene, possibly because of a read error. This rearrangement joins TRBV7-7 to TRBJ2-1; D might be TRBD1 (5 bases). This CDR3 comprises 13 residues. Germline-derived CDR1 and CDR2 are SSHAT and FNYEAQ (reference sequence). The CDR3 DNA reads TGTGCTAGCAGCGTGGACATAAACAATGAGCAGTTCTTC. This codes for CASSVDINNEQFF.

The chain recombines TRBV5-1 with TRBJ2-7; TRBD2 agrees at 9 bases. V was clipped by 2 bases and J by 5 bases; unmatched bases: 8. The CDR3 is 15 residues long. Germline CDR1 is SGHRS and CDR2 is YFSETQ. The CDR3 region is CASSLELAGFNEQYF. The DNA of the CDR3 is TGCGCCAGCAGCTTAGAGCTAGCGGGGTTTAACGAGCAGTACTTC. The full variable domain, its missing parts supplied by reference TRBV5-1 and TRBJ2-7, is KAGVTQTPRYLIKTRGQQVTLSCSPISGHRSVSWYQQTPGQGLQFLFEYFSETQRNKGNFPGRFSGRQFSNSRSEMNVSTLELGDSALYLCASSLELAGFNEQYFGPGTRLTVT.

Comment on this clone: The same CDR3 also results from other DNA sequences found in this sample. The CDR3 loop reads CASSAQLYNSPLHF. CDR3 nucleotides: TGTGCCAGTAGCGCACAGCTTTATAATTCACCCCTCCACTTT. The chain joins TRBV19 to TRBJ1-6, with no clear D. V was pared by 6 bases and J by 4 bases, with 10 bases between. The CDR3 loop spans 14 amino acids. Looked up from germline, CDR1 is LNHDA and CDR2 is SQIVND (reference sequence).

This chain uses TRBV4-1 with TRBJ1-5; possibly TRBD1 for D (5 bases). Germline CDR1 is MGHRA and CDR2 is YSYEKL. This CDR3 has 17 amino acids. Trimming stripped 0 bases from V and 0 bases from J, with 12 bases between. The CDR3 spells CASSQDSPGGSNQPQHF. For the CDR3, the DNA is TGCGCCAGCAGCCAAGATTCTCCGGGGGGTAGCAATCAGCCCCAGCATTTT.

Points on this clone: Germline is not matched at one junction end, which may reflect a read error. The CDR3, as DNA: TGTTCCAGCAGCTTAGAGGAGAGCACTGAAGCTTTCTTT. As protein: CSSSLEESTEAFF. The V gene is TRBV7-9, the J gene TRBJ1-1; D not resolved. Germline V gene data show CDR1 as SEHNR and CDR2 as FQNEAQ (reference sequence). This CDR3 is built from 13 residues.

The chain employs TRBV5-1 and TRBJ1-6; D is unclear. This CDR3 is built from 15 residues. V lost 5 bases and J 3 bases, leaving 12 bases between the germline ends. Germline values: CDR1 SGHRS, CDR2 YFSETQ. CDR3 coding DNA: TGCGCCAGCAGACTAGGTGGAGGCTATAATTCACCCCTCCACTTT. Its translation: CASRLGGGYNSPLHF. The complete variable domain, with remaining parts taken from reference TRBV5-1 and TRBJ1-6, reads KAGVTQTPRYLIKTRGQQVTLSCSPISGHRSVSWYQQTPGQGLQFLFEYFSETQRNKGNFPGRFSGRQFSNSRSEMNVSTLELGDSALYLCASRLGGGYNSPLHFGNGTRLTVT.

Only one count was recorded for this clone. This rearrangement joins TRBV4-1 to TRBJ2-5; D is perhaps TRBD1 (5 bases). CDR1 is MGHRA and CDR2 is YSYEKL in the germline V gene. Trimming shortened V by 0 bases and J by 1 base, and 9 bases separated the two germline ends. The CDR3 is 15 amino acids. The CDR3 spells CASSQESGIQETQYF. The CDR3 coding sequence is TGCGCCAGCAGCCAAGAATCAGGGATCCAAGAGACCCAGTACTTC.

The rearrangement joins TRBV7-6 to TRBJ2-5; 8 positions agree with TRBD1. The last part of the DNA fits TRBJ2-7 better; the J call may be wrong. CDR1 and CDR2 from the germline V gene are SGHVS and FNYEAQ. The CDR3 runs to 17 residues. CDR3 coding DNA: TGTGCCAGCAGCTCTCCCGACGGGGGACAGGCGTACTACGAGCAGTACTTC. As protein: CASSSPDGGQAYYEQYF.

The chain links TRBV2 to TRBJ1-1; D is unclear. The CDR3 covers 12 residues. V was cut by 6 bases and J by 2 bases, with 7 bases left in between. Looked up from germline, CDR1 is SNHLY and CDR2 is FYNNEI. As DNA, the CDR3 is TGTGCCAGCAGGGAACTAAACACTGAAGCTTTCTTT. Protein sequence: CASRELNTEAFF.

The table lists this clone with a few counts. The chain couples TRBV6-4 to TRBJ2-7, with TRBD2 identical over 12 bases. The CDR3 runs 15 residues. From germline, CDR1 is MRHNA and CDR2 SNTAGT. With V trimmed by 6 bases and J by 2 bases, 5 bases remained unmatched. In DNA, the CDR3 is TGTGCCAGCAGCGAACTAGCGGGGGGTCCCTACGAGCAGTACTTC. Its translation is CASSELAGGPYEQYF.

The chain uses TRBV5-1 and TRBJ2-2; TRBD2 agrees at 8 bases. The trim removed 1 base at V and 7 bases at J, leaving 6 bases unmatched. This CDR3 is built from 15 residues. Germline V gene lookup returns CDR1 SGHRS and CDR2 YFSETQ. The CDR3 here is CASSLISGDIGELFF. CDR3 coding DNA: TGCGCCAGCAGCTTGATTAGCGGGGATATCGGGGAGCTGTTTTTT.

This chain links TRBV5-1 with TRBJ2-7, with 13 bases fitting TRBD2. This CDR3 is built from 18 residues. V lost 1 base to trimming and J lost 5 bases; unmatched junction nucleotides: 12. Germline values: CDR1 SGHRS, CDR2 YFSETQ. The DNA for the CDR3 is TGCGCCAGCAGCTTGACTAGCGGGGGGGCCGGGACCTTCCACGAGCAGTACTTC. Protein sequence: CASSLTSGGAGTFHEQYF.

This clone was recorded only once. This sequence joins TRBV10-1 and TRBJ2-5; 9 bases line up with TRBD2. Gene TRBJ2-7 matches the end of the DNA better, so the J call may be wrong. Germline loops: CDR1 WNHNN, CDR2 SYGVQD (reference sequence). CDR3 length equals 16 residues. The CDR3 loop is CASSESQAGGSYEQYF. The CDR3 region has the DNA TGCGCCAGCAGTGAGTCCCAAGCGGGGGGCTCCTACGAGCAGTACTTC.

This rearrangement joins TRBV27 to TRBJ1-1; 9 nucleotides agree with TRBD1. The ends lost 4 bases at V and 6 bases at J; junction bases unmatched: 9. The CDR3 spans 15 residues. From germline, CDR1 is MNHEY and CDR2 SMNVEV (reference sequence). The CDR3 DNA reads TGTGCCAGCAGTTCTCGAACAGGGGGCTGGGCTGAAGCTTTCTTT. Translating gives CASSSRTGGWAEAFF.

V usage is TRBV4-1 and J usage is TRBJ1-2, with 7 bases lining up with TRBD1. Trimming took 5 bases from V and 5 from J; bases not matched to a gene: 11. Germline CDR1 is MGHRA and CDR2 is YSYEKL. The CDR3 spans 15 residues. CDR3 nucleotide sequence: TGCGCCAGCAGCTATCCGGGACAGTATTCTTATGGCTACACCTTC. It translates to CASSYPGQYSYGYTF.

A single count supports this clone. This chain links TRBV6-5 with TRBJ1-3, with 8 bases that match TRBD1. The CDR3 is 15 amino acids. CDR1 MNHEY and CDR2 SVGAGI come from the germline V gene. The junction had 3 bases not matched to a gene; V was cut back by 5 bases and J by 0 bases. CDR3 residues: CASSTTGGSGNTIYF. Here the CDR3 DNA reads TGTGCCAGCAGTACTACAGGGGGCTCTGGAAACACCATATATTTT.

This clone occurred a few times. The genes are TRBV15 and TRBJ1-2; the match to TRBD1 covers 8 bases. CDR3 length: 18 residues. Germline CDR1 LNHNV, CDR2 YYDKDF (reference sequence). Trimming at V came to 0 bases and at J to 6 bases, leaving 15 bases not matched to a gene. The CDR3 sequence: CATSRDPLNGQGIDGYTF. In DNA, the CDR3 is TGTGCCACCAGCAGAGATCCCCTAAACGGACAGGGAATCGATGGCTACACCTTC.

The V and J genes are TRBV4-1 and TRBJ2-3, with D tentatively TRBD2 (6 bases). CDR3 length: 14 amino acids. The germline V gene encodes CDR1 MGHRA and CDR2 YSYEKL. Trimming cost V 1 base and J 2 bases, with 7 bases left between them. The CDR3 bases are TGCGCCAGCAGCCAAGGCGGGACCACAGATACGCAGTATTTT. This gives the protein CASSQGGTTDTQYF.

This rearrangement joins TRBV25-1 to TRBJ2-1, with 11 bases matching TRBD1. V trimming: 6 bases; J trimming: 5 bases; junction bases outside the gene matches: 9. The CDR3 is 16 residues long. Germline-derived CDR1 and CDR2 are MGHDK and SYGVNS. The CDR3 loop reads CASRPTGTGGDNEQFF. CDR3 nucleotides: TGTGCCAGCAGACCTACCGGGACAGGGGGGGACAATGAGCAGTTCTTC.

V usage is TRBV4-2 and J usage is TRBJ2-1, with D maybe TRBD2 (6 bases). This CDR3 is built from 15 residues. V lost 0 bases, J lost 7 bases, and 13 bases lay in between. Germline assignment: CDR1 LGHNA and CDR2 YNFKEQ. As DNA, the CDR3 is TGTGCCAGCAGCCAAGATAGGAGGGCAGATAATGAGCAGTTCTTC. This translates into CASSQDRRADNEQFF.

This chain uses TRBV15 with TRBJ1-5, with no clear D. Trimming stripped 0 bases from V and 2 bases from J, with 14 bases between. Germline loops: CDR1 LNHNV, CDR2 YYDKDF (reference sequence). The CDR3 consists of 17 residues. The CDR3 region has the DNA TGTGCCACCAGCAGAGATCCATCGGGAAATGGCAATCAGCCCCAGCATTTT. Its protein is CATSRDPSGNGNQPQHF.

The chain is built from TRBV19 and TRBJ1-1; D call uncertain. The CDR3 is 14 amino acids. Between the trimmed V and J ends, which lost 9 bases and 1 base, there was a span of 15 bases. The V gene's germline CDR1 is LNHDA and CDR2 SQIVND (reference sequence). The CDR3 protein is CASARSGRNTEAFF. DNA for the CDR3: TGTGCCAGCGCCCGGTCCGGGAGGAACACTGAAGCTTTCTTT.

This chain links TRBV28 with TRBJ2-5, with 7 bases matching TRBD1. The end of the DNA aligns better with TRBJ2-7, so the J call may be wrong. Per the germline V gene, CDR1 is MDHEN and CDR2 is SYDVKM. CDR3 length: 14 residues. The CDR3 bases are TGTGCCAGCATCCTGACAGGGCAGTCCTACGAGCAGTACTTC. Amino acid sequence: CASILTGQSYEQYF.

This chain links TRBV5-1 with TRBJ2-1, with D possibly matching TRBD1 (6 bases). Germline V CDR1 and CDR2: SGHRS, YFSETQ. V was trimmed by 3 bases and J by 5 bases, leaving 12 bases between them. The CDR3 runs 14 residues. DNA for the CDR3: TGCGCCAGCAGCTCGGGACAAGTAAACAATGAGCAGTTCTTC. This sequence encodes CASSSGQVNNEQFF.

About this clone itself: A read error may produce the germline difference seen at one junction end. The V call is TRBV7-9, the J call TRBJ1-2; D is perhaps TRBD1 (6 bases). This CDR3 has 13 amino acids. Germline lookup yields CDR1 SEHNR and CDR2 FQNEAQ (reference sequence). CDR3: CSSSLDSVGTPTF. The CDR3 bases are TGTTCCAGCAGCTTAGATTCCGTCGGGACACCCACCTTC.

The gene calls are TRBV15 and TRBJ1-4; 7 bases fit TRBD1. This CDR3 spans 16 amino acids. J gave up 7 bases and V 0 bases, and 8 bases lay outside the gene matches. Germline V gene sequence: CDR1 LNHNV, CDR2 YYDKDF (reference sequence). The CDR3 loop is CATSRDLGTAREKLFF. DNA of the CDR3: TGTGCCACCAGCAGAGATCTCGGGACAGCACGTGAAAAACTGTTTTTT.

V is TRBV5-1 and J is TRBJ2-7, with 9 bases lining up with TRBD1. This CDR3 is 13 amino acids long. Germline CDR1 SGHRS, CDR2 YFSETQ. V lost 4 bases and J lost 5; bases outside the gene matches: 4. CDR3 region: CASSDGTGHEQYF. The CDR3 nucleotides are TGCGCCAGCAGCGACGGGACAGGGCACGAGCAGTACTTC. The whole variable domain, remainder taken from reference TRBV5-1 and TRBJ2-7, is KAGVTQTPRYLIKTRGQQVTLSCSPISGHRSVSWYQQTPGQGLQFLFEYFSETQRNKGNFPGRFSGRQFSNSRSEMNVSTLELGDSALYLCASSDGTGHEQYFGPGTRLTVT.

The V and J genes are TRBV6-1 and TRBJ1-1, with a possible D match to TRBD1 (5 bases). The CDR3 extends over 12 amino acids. Germline lookup yields CDR1 MNHNS and CDR2 SASEGT. With 1 base removed from V and 7 bases from J, the gap between germline ends came to 7 bases. The CDR3, as DNA: TGTGCCAGCAGTGAAGTAGGGGTTGAAGCTTTCTTT. Translated, it gives CASSEVGVEAFF.